The entry below describes one TCR beta chain. The sample comes from a study of blood T cell repertoires in COVID-19. Study details: Acute and convalescent COVID-19 specimens originated in the United States, Italy and Spain. T cells, B-cell-depleted T cells, or PBMCs provided the cDNA or gDNA that served as material.

The CDR3 consists of 15 residues. After removal of 3 bases from V and 8 bases from J, the junction contained 7 bases not matched to a gene. The germline V gene encodes CDR1 KGHSH and CDR2 LQKENI. In the original analysis: Estimates of nucleated cell counts were drawn from the amplification of reference gene primers. Repertoires were generated with immunoSEQ multiplex PCR, while TCRdb's copy carries only in-frame clones and drops some. The V and J calls and the clone size are those of that table, but D and trimming were determined from the DNA. The top ten clones hold 9.5% to 15% of a sample with 200,000 to 300,000 clones, approximately 78% of them seen once.

This clonotype originated in an older woman with active or convalescent COVID-19. The sample comprised peripheral blood. The chain joins TRBV18 to TRBJ2-1; 10 nucleotides align to TRBD2. The CDR3 sequence: CASSPVLAGRDEQFF. In nucleotides, the CDR3 is TGTGCCAGCTCACCTGTACTAGCGGGGAGGGATGAGCAGTTCTTC.